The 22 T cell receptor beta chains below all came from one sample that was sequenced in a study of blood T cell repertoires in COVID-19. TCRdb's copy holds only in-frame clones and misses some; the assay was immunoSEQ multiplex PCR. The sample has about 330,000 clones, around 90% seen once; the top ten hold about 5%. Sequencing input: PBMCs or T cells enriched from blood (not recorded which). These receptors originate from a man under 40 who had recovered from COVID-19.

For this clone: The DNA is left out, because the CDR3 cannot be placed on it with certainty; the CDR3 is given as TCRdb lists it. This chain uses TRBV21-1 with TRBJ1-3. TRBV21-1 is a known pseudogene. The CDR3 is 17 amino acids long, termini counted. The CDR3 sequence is CASSKDCQWGAGNTIYF.

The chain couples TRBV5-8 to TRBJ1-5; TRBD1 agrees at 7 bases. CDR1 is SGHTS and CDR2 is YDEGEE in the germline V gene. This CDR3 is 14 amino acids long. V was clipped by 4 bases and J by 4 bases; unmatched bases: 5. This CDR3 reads CASSGGQRNQPQHF. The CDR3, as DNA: TGTGCCAGCAGCGGGGGACAGCGGAATCAGCCCCAGCATTTT.

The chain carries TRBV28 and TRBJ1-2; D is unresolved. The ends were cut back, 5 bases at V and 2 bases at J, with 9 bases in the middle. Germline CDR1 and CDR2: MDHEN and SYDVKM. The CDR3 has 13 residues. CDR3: CASSNGNNYGYTF. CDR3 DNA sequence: TGTGCCAGCAGTAACGGTAACAACTATGGCTACACCTTC.

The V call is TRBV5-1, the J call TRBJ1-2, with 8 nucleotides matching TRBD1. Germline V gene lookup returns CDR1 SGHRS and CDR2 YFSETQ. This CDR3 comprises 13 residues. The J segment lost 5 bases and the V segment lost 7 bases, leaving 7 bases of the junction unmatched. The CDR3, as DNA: TGCGCCAGCGGTTCAGGGGGCGCGTATGGCTACACCTTC. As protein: CASGSGGAYGYTF.

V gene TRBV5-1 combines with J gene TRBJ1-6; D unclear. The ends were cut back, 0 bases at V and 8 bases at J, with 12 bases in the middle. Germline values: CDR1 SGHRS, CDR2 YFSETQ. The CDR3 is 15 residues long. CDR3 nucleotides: TGCGCCAGCAGCTTGGGGCCCTACAGAGATTCACCCCTCCACTTT. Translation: CASSLGPYRDSPLHF.

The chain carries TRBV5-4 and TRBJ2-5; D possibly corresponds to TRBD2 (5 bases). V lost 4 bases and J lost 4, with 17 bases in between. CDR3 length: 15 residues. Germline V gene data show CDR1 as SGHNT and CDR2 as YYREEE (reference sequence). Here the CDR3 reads CASSPGGWLGETQYF. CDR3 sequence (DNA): TGTGCCAGCAGCCCCGGCGGGTGGCTCGGAGAGACCCAGTACTTC.

The CDR3 coding sequence is TGTGCCAGCAGGGGGGACAGCTATGGCTACACCTTC. This encodes CASRGDSYGYTF. The chain couples TRBV2 to TRBJ1-2, with 7 bases aligning to TRBD1. The CDR3 length is 12 residues. Germline V CDR1 and CDR2: SNHLY, FYNNEI. V lost 6 bases to trimming and J lost 4 bases; unmatched junction nucleotides: 2.

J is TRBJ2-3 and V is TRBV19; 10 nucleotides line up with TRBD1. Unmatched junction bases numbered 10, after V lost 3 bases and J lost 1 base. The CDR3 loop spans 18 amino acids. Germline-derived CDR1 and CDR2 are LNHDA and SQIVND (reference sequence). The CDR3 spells CASSIYPGTGAGTDTQYF. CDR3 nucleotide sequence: TGTGCCAGTAGTATCTACCCCGGGACAGGGGCCGGCACAGATACGCAGTATTTT.

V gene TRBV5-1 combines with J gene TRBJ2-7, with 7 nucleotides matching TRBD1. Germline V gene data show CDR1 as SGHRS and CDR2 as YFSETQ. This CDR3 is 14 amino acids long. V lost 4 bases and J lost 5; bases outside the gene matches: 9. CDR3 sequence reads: CASSLSGTVHEQYF. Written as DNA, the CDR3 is TGCGCCAGCAGCCTGTCCGGGACAGTGCACGAGCAGTACTTC.

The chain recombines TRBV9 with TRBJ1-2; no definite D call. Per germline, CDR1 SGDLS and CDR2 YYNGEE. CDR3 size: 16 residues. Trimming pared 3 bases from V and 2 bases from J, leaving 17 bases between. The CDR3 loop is CASSGSGLNPNYGYTF. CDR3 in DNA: TGTGCCAGCAGCGGATCCGGACTCAATCCAAACTATGGCTACACCTTC.

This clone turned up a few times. The CDR3 DNA reads TGTGCCAGCAGAGGGCAGGACAGGGACAATCAGCCCCAGCATTTT. Its translation is CASRGQDRDNQPQHF. The V and J genes are TRBV6-5 and TRBJ1-5; 8 bases fit TRBD1. V gave up 6 bases and J gave up 3 bases; unmatched junction bases: 7. The CDR3 is 15 amino acids. Germline V CDR1 and CDR2: MNHEY, SVGAGI.

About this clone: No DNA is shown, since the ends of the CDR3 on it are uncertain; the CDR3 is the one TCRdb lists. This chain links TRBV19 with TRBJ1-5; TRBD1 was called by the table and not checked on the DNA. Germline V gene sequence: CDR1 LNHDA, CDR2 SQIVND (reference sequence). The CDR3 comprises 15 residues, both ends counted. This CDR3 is CASTSGQYSNQPQHF.

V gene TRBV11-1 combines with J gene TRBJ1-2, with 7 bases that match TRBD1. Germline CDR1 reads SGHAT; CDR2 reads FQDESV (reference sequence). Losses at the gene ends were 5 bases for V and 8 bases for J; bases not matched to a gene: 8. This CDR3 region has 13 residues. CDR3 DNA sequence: TGTGCCAGCAGCCTATTGACAGGGTACGGCTACACCTTC. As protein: CASSLLTGYGYTF.

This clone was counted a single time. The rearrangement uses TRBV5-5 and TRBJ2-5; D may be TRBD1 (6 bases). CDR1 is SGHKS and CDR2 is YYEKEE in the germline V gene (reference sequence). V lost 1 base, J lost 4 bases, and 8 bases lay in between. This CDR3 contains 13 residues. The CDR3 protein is CASSLTGRETQYF. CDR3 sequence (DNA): TGTGCCAGCAGCTTGACAGGGAGAGAGACCCAGTACTTC.

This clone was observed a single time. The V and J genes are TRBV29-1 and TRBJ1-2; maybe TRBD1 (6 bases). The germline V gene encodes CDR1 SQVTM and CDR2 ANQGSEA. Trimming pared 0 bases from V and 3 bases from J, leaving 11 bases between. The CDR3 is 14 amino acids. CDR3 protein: CSVEETGRHYGYTF. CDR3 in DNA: TGCAGCGTTGAAGAGACAGGCCGACACTATGGCTACACCTTC.

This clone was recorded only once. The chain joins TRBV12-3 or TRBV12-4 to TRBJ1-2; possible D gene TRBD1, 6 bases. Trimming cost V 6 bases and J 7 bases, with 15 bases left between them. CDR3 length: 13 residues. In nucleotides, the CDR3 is TGTGCCAGCAGCCTGAGACAGGTTGCTGGCTACACCTTC. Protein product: CASSLRQVAGYTF.

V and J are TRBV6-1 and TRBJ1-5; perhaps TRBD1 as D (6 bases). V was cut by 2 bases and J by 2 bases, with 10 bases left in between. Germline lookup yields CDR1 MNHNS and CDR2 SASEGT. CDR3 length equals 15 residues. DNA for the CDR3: TGTGCCAGCAGTGAACGGGGGGCTGGCAATCAGCCCCAGCATTTT. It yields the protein CASSERGAGNQPQHF.

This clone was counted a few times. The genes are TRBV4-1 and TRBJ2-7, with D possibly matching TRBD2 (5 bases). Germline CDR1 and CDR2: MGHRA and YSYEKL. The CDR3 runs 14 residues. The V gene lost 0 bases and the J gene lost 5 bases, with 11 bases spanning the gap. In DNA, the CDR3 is TGCGCCAGCAGCCAAGAGAGGGAGTTCGACGAGCAGTACTTC. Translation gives CASSQEREFDEQYF.

The CDR3, as DNA: TGTGCCAGCAGTTACTCGGGGGGGACGTATGGCTACACCTTC. It is translated as CASSYSGGTYGYTF. The chain carries TRBV6-5 and TRBJ1-2, with D perhaps matching TRBD1 (5 bases). The germline V and J ends were trimmed by 0 bases and 5 bases, with 10 bases remaining between them. From germline, CDR1 is MNHEY and CDR2 SVGAGI. This CDR3 comprises 14 residues.

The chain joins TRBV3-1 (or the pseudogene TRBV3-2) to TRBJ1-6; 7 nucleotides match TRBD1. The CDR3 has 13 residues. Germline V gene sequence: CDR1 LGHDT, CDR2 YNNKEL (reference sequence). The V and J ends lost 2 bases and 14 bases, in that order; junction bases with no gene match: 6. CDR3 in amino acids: CASSQNRGLTLHF. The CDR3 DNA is TGTGCCAGCAGCCAAAACAGGGGTTTGACCCTCCACTTT.

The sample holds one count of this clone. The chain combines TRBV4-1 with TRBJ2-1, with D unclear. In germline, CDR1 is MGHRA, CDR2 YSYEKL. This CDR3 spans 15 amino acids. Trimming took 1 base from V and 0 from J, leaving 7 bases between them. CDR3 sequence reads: CASSQVFLSYNEQFF. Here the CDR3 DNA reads TGCGCCAGCAGCCAAGTCTTCCTCTCCTACAATGAGCAGTTCTTC.

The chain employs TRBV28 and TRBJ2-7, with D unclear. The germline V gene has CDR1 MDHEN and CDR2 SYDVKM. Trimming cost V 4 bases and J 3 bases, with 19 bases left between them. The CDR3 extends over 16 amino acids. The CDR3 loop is CASSSPSAQHLYEQYF. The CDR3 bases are TGTGCCAGCAGTTCCCCCTCCGCCCAACACCTCTACGAGCAGTACTTC. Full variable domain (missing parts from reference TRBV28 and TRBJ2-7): DVKVTQSSRYLVKRTGEKVFLECVQDMDHENMFWYRQDPGLGLRLIYFSYDVKMKEKGDIPEGYSVSREKKERFSLILESASTNQTSMYLCASSSPSAQHLYEQYFGPGTRLTVT.